Below, 28 T cell receptor beta chains from the same sample are listed, as sequenced in a study of beta chain features in type 1 diabetes. The study, taken as a whole, reports: TCRB CDR3s were moderately but significantly shorter in Type 1 diabetes patients in all four CD4+ subsets.

These receptors have no known antigen. Expressed TCRB transcripts were sequenced, since all the RNA that had been isolated was reverse transcribed. The repertoire was sequenced with immunoSEQ multiplex PCR; TCRdb's copy has only in-frame clones and lacks some. This table holds a few hundred thousand clones, approximately 13% found once. The specimen was naive CD4+ T cells from blood. These receptor sequences come from a man aged 25 to 40 with type 1 diabetes.

This chain links TRBV27 with TRBJ1-1; no firm D call. Germline values: CDR1 MNHEY, CDR2 SMNVEV (reference sequence). V was clipped by 5 bases and J by 8 bases, with 15 bases between them. The CDR3 is 13 residues long. The DNA of the CDR3 is TGTGCCAGCAGTAATTACGAAACAGAAGAAGCTTTCTTT. Its translation is CASSNYETEEAFF.

The chain couples TRBV29-1 to TRBJ1-2, with unresolved D. The germline V gene encodes CDR1 SQVTM and CDR2 ANQGSEA. The V end lost 4 bases, the J end lost 3 bases, and 9 bases lay between the germline ends. This CDR3 region has 12 residues. The CDR3 sequence is CSVVEQHYGYTF. CDR3 sequence (DNA): TGCAGCGTTGTAGAACAGCACTATGGCTACACCTTC.

This clone has just a few counts. V is TRBV28 and J is TRBJ2-1; perhaps TRBD1 as D (5 bases). CDR1 is MDHEN, CDR2 SYDVKM, per germline. This CDR3 region has 15 residues. The germline V and J ends were trimmed by 3 bases and 1 base, with 10 bases remaining between them. The CDR3 reads CASSFAGLSYNEQFF. CDR3 DNA: TGTGCCAGCAGTTTTGCAGGGTTATCCTACAATGAGCAGTTCTTC.

This rearrangement joins TRBV7-9 to TRBJ2-1; 13 bases agree with TRBD2. V trimming: 4 bases; J trimming: 8 bases; junction bases outside the gene matches: 5. CDR3 length: 15 residues. Germline lookup yields CDR1 SEHNR and CDR2 FQNEAQ (reference sequence). The CDR3 spells CASSWTSGSFDEQFF. CDR3 DNA sequence: TGTGCCAGCAGCTGGACTAGCGGGAGCTTCGATGAGCAGTTCTTC.

In its sample, this clone was seen a few times. The chain has TRBV10-2 and TRBJ2-7, with 8 positions matching TRBD1. This CDR3 is built from 13 residues. With 4 bases clipped from V and 3 bases from J, the junction kept 2 bases outside the gene matches. CDR1 is WSHSY and CDR2 is SAAADI in the germline V gene. CDR3 amino acids: CASSVGQDYEQYF. For the CDR3, the DNA is TGCGCCAGCAGTGTGGGACAGGACTACGAGCAGTACTTC.

This clone has only a few counts. The rearrangement uses TRBV5-1 and TRBJ2-1, with 12 bases matching TRBD1. This CDR3 region has 17 residues. Germline loops: CDR1 SGHRS, CDR2 YFSETQ. With 0 bases clipped from V and 8 bases from J, the junction kept 9 bases outside the gene matches. The CDR3 region has the DNA TGCGCCAGCAGCTTGGGTCCGGGGACAGGGGGCCGGGATGAGCAGTTCTTC. Its translation: CASSLGPGTGGRDEQFF.

A few counts support this clone. The genes are TRBV5-1 and TRBJ1-2, with 12 bases lining up with TRBD1. This CDR3 has 16 residues. CDR1 is SGHRS and CDR2 is YFSETQ in the germline V gene. The junction had 11 bases not matched to a gene; V was cut back by 5 bases and J by 6 bases. The CDR3 is CASSRGQGAIRDGYTF. The CDR3 DNA is TGCGCCAGCAGTAGGGGACAGGGGGCCATCCGCGATGGCTACACCTTC.

This clone has just a few counts. This chain joins TRBV5-4 and TRBJ2-1; 7 bases fit TRBD2. The ends lost 6 bases at V and 9 bases at J; junction bases unmatched: 15. Germline V gives CDR1 SGHNT, CDR2 YYREEE (reference sequence). The CDR3 has 15 residues. CDR3 in amino acids: CASNRAAPTSSEQFF. The CDR3 DNA follows: TGTGCCAGCAACCGCGCCGCTCCGACTAGCAGTGAGCAGTTCTTC.

This clone was seen only a few times. The chain joins TRBV6-1 to TRBJ2-1; the D is unclear. CDR1 and CDR2 from the germline V gene are MNHNS and SASEGT. The CDR3 spans 17 residues. V was pared by 2 bases and J by 0 bases, with 14 bases between. DNA of the CDR3: TGTGCCAGCAGTGAACGTCTGGGCATCAGCTCCTACAATGAGCAGTTCTTC. Translating it yields CASSERLGISSYNEQFF.

This clone has more than one count but fewer than ten. This chain uses TRBV12-5 with TRBJ2-3; TRBD2 matches 7 bases. CDR3 size: 11 residues. Germline V gene sequence: CDR1 LGHNT, CDR2 FRNRAP. The V gene end was trimmed by 7 bases and the J gene end by 6 bases; junction bases not matched to a gene: 1. The CDR3 sequence: CASVGGDTQYF. CDR3 DNA sequence: TGTGCTAGTGTCGGGGGGGATACGCAGTATTTT.

The rearrangement joins TRBV30 to TRBJ2-3; D gene unclear. Between the trimmed V and J ends, which lost 4 bases and 4 bases, there was a span of 12 bases. The CDR3 runs to 13 residues. Germline lookup yields CDR1 GTSNPN and CDR2 SVGIG (reference sequence). CDR3 residues: CAWNTKGADTQYF. The CDR3 DNA is TGTGCCTGGAACACTAAAGGAGCAGATACGCAGTATTTT.

This clone was found a few times. The rearrangement links TRBV2 to TRBJ2-7; a possible D gene is TRBD2 (5 bases). Germline V gene data show CDR1 as SNHLY and CDR2 as FYNNEI. The length of the CDR3 is 11 residues. V was trimmed by 6 bases and J by 5 bases, leaving 8 bases between them. The CDR3 region is CASRADHEQYF. The DNA of the CDR3 is TGTGCCAGCAGAGCGGACCACGAGCAGTACTTC.

The chain employs TRBV11-2 and TRBJ2-4, with TRBD2 matching 8 bases. Germline CDR1 reads SGHAT; CDR2 reads FQNNGV. V gave up 3 bases and J gave up 12 bases; unmatched junction bases: 13. CDR3 length equals 15 residues. The CDR3 nucleotides read TGTGCCAGCAGCTTTGGACCGGGACTAGAACCCAGTCAGTACTTC. Encoded protein: CASSFGPGLEPSQYF.

The J gene is TRBJ1-2, the V gene TRBV4-1; D is unresolved. Germline V gene lookup returns CDR1 MGHRA and CDR2 YSYEKL. V was clipped by 1 base and J by 7 bases, with 13 bases between them. The CDR3 sequence is 14 residues long. The CDR3, as DNA: TGCGCCAGCAGCCAAGCACGGGGATCGGTTGGCTACACCTTC. The encoded protein is CASSQARGSVGYTF.

The chain uses TRBV2 and TRBJ2-3, with unresolved D. The V end lost 6 bases, the J end lost 4 bases, and 14 bases lay between the germline ends. In germline, CDR1 is SNHLY, CDR2 FYNNEI. The CDR3 extends over 14 amino acids. The CDR3 DNA reads TGTGCCAGCAGGTGGGCAAGGCTCGCAGATACGCAGTATTTT. Its protein is CASRWARLADTQYF.

Note on this clone: Distinct nucleotide sequences in the sample also encode this CDR3. The gene calls are TRBV19 and TRBJ2-2; D is undetermined. Trimming shortened V by 3 bases and J by 6 bases, and 5 bases separated the two germline ends. The CDR3 has 12 residues. Germline CDR1 and CDR2: LNHDA and SQIVND (reference sequence). The CDR3 DNA is TGTGCCAGTAGTATCCGGGCCGGGGAGCTGTTTTTT. Its protein is CASSIRAGELFF.

This clone appeared a few times. The V and J genes are TRBV15 and TRBJ2-7, with D maybe TRBD1 (5 bases). The CDR3 consists of 14 residues. Germline CDR1 LNHNV, CDR2 YYDKDF (reference sequence). Trimming stripped 0 bases from V and 3 bases from J, with 9 bases between. Written as DNA, the CDR3 is TGTGCCACCAGCAGAGAGGGGCAGAACTACGAGCAGTACTTC. Encoded protein: CATSREGQNYEQYF.

This clone appeared a few times. The J gene is TRBJ2-1, the V gene TRBV30, with 9 bases fitting TRBD2. The CDR3 is 15 amino acids. Unmatched junction bases numbered 9, after V lost 0 bases and J lost 9 bases. Germline V gives CDR1 GTSNPN, CDR2 SVGIG (reference sequence). CDR3 DNA: TGTGCCTGGAGTGTAGATAGCGGGAGAGGATTTGAGCAGTTCTTC. Protein product: CAWSVDSGRGFEQFF. Variable domain in full (rest from reference TRBV30 and TRBJ2-1): SQTIHQWPATLVQPVGSPLSLECTVEGTSNPNLYWYRQAAGRGLQLLFYSVGIGQISSEVPQNLSASRPQDRQFILSSKKLLLSDSGFYLCAWSVDSGRGFEQFFGPGTRLTVL.

The genes are TRBV4-2 and TRBJ2-1; 12 bases are a match to TRBD2. The CDR3 runs 18 residues. V lost 1 base, J lost 0 bases, and 4 bases stayed unmatched. From germline, CDR1 is LGHNA and CDR2 YNFKEQ. CDR3 residues: CASSQGLAGGSSYNEQFF. The CDR3, as DNA: TGTGCCAGCAGCCAAGGGCTAGCGGGAGGGAGCTCCTACAATGAGCAGTTCTTC.

The rearrangement links TRBV7-9 to TRBJ2-7; D is unclear. There are 13 residues in the CDR3. Trimming removed 3 bases from V and 7 bases from J, with 13 bases in between. CDR1 is SEHNR, CDR2 FQNEAQ, per germline (reference sequence). The CDR3 sequence is CASSFAAESEQYF. CDR3 coding DNA: TGTGCCAGCAGCTTTGCGGCCGAGAGTGAGCAGTACTTC.

This clone was seen a handful of times. J is TRBJ2-3 and V is TRBV11-2; 8 bases are a match to TRBD1. V dropped 5 bases and J dropped 0; count of bases not matched to a gene: 13. The CDR3 is made up of 18 amino acids. Germline lookup yields CDR1 SGHAT and CDR2 FQNNGV. CDR3 loop: CASSDSKRRDRSTDTQYF. The CDR3 DNA is TGTGCCAGCAGCGATAGTAAAAGACGGGACAGGAGCACAGATACGCAGTATTTT.

This clone was detected only a few times. The chain has TRBV4-1 and TRBJ2-5; 9 bases fit TRBD1. CDR1 is MGHRA and CDR2 is YSYEKL in the germline V gene. The CDR3 runs 15 residues. Unmatched junction bases numbered 6, after V lost 0 bases and J lost 7 bases. In DNA, the CDR3 is TGCGCCAGCAGCCAAGATCGGGACAGGGACGGGACCCAGTACTTC. Encoded protein: CASSQDRDRDGTQYF.

This clone has a handful of counts. The chain is built from TRBV19 and TRBJ2-3, with 7 positions matching TRBD1. Germline lookup yields CDR1 LNHDA and CDR2 SQIVND (reference sequence). The J segment lost 2 bases and the V segment lost 0 bases, leaving 5 bases of the junction unmatched. The CDR3 runs to 16 residues. The CDR3 loop is CASSIEPGQFTDTQYF. CDR3 coding DNA: TGTGCCAGTAGTATAGAGCCGGGACAGTTCACAGATACGCAGTATTTT.

The rearrangement uses TRBV5-1 and TRBJ2-5; possible D gene TRBD1, 5 bases. The ends were cut back, 5 bases at V and 2 bases at J, with 13 bases in the middle. Germline lookup yields CDR1 SGHRS and CDR2 YFSETQ. The CDR3 consists of 14 residues. The CDR3 DNA follows: TGCGCCAGCAGTGGCAGGGCCGAGCAAGAGACCCAGTACTTC. This encodes CASSGRAEQETQYF.

This chain connects TRBV29-1 to TRBJ2-7, with 12 nucleotides matching TRBD2. With 7 bases clipped from V and 0 bases from J, the junction kept 4 bases outside the gene matches. Germline V gene lookup returns CDR1 SQVTM and CDR2 ANQGSEA. CDR3 length equals 14 residues. The CDR3 loop is CSAKLAGGSYEQYF. The CDR3 nucleotides are TGCAGCGCCAAACTAGCGGGGGGCTCCTACGAGCAGTACTTC.

In this sample, this clone turned up a few times. The rearrangement uses TRBV30 and TRBJ2-5; TRBD2 matches 13 bases. Per germline, CDR1 GTSNPN and CDR2 SVGIG (reference sequence). The CDR3 spans 13 residues. V gave up 7 bases and J gave up 4 bases; unmatched junction bases: 3. CDR3: CAYRTSGGETQYF. Written as DNA, the CDR3 is TGTGCCTATAGGACTAGCGGGGGAGAGACCCAGTACTTC.

This clone showed up just a few times. This sample includes further DNA sequences coding for the same CDR3. The gene calls are TRBV29-1 and TRBJ2-5; 12 nucleotides align to TRBD2. From germline, CDR1 is SQVTM and CDR2 ANQGSEA. CDR3 length: 15 amino acids. The V gene end was trimmed by 4 bases and the J gene end by 2 bases; junction bases not matched to a gene: 5. CDR3 region: CSVVGTSGPQETQYF. CDR3 DNA sequence: TGCAGCGTTGTGGGGACTAGCGGGCCACAAGAGACCCAGTACTTC.

The chain has TRBV6-5 and TRBJ2-7; 10 nucleotides agree with TRBD2. V lost 0 bases, J lost 9 bases, and 11 bases stayed unmatched. Germline CDR1 and CDR2: MNHEY and SVGAGI. This CDR3 is 16 amino acids long. Here the CDR3 DNA reads TGTGCCAGCAGTTACTCCACTAGCGGGGCGGTGGTAGGGCAGTACTTC. Translation gives CASSYSTSGAVVGQYF.